This entry concerns a single TCR beta chain. The data were taken from a study of blood T cell repertoires in COVID-19. TCRdb's table, derived via immunoSEQ multiplex PCR, lists solely in-frame clones and lacks some. The sample holds under 450,000 clones, 81% seen once. CDR1 and CDR2 (germline): SEHNR, FQNEAQ (reference sequence). The CDR3 contains 15 residues. The V end lost 4 bases, the J end lost 5 bases, and 16 bases lay between the germline ends. The chain couples TRBV7-9 to TRBJ2-3, with D possibly TRBD2 on 6 matching bases. What was sequenced was peripheral blood. The sequence derives from a human donor with acute or convalescent COVID-19. The donor label of this sample is uncertain. The DNA of the CDR3 is TGTGCCAGCAGCTCTCCGGGGGAGGTAGAAGATACGCAGTATTTT. This translates into CASSSPGEVEDTQYF. Variable domain in full (rest from reference TRBV7-9 and TRBJ2-3): DTGVSQNPRHKITKRGQNVTFRCDPISEHNRLYWYRQTLGQGPEFLTYFQNEAQLEKSRLLSDRFSAERPKGSFSTLEIQRTEQGDSAMYLCASSSPGEVEDTQYFGPGTRLTVL.